The rows below give T cell receptor beta chains drawn from one sample of a study of T cells after yellow fever vaccination. MiXCR was run by TCRdb on the 5' RACE reads, yielding one entry per CDR3 protein. The table shows about 340,000 distinct CDR3 sequences, with 12% occurring only once. The material sequenced was CD4+ T cells sorted from PBMCs, taken 15 days after the yellow fever booster vaccination. The receptors were sampled from a young man who received the YFV17D yellow fever vaccine. CDR3s include the opening cysteine and the closing phenylalanine or tryptophan. D genes are given only for firm matches. Clone size appears in some rows only: once, few, many, or a class for an expanded clone.

. | few | TRBJ2-1 | TRBV18 | CASSPQGTQGIGEQFF | TGTGCCAGCTCACCACAGGGGACTCAGGGGATTGGTGAGCAGTTCTTC
TRBD1 | . | TRBJ1-2 | TRBV7-9 | CASSLNGQGPYGYTF | TGTGCCAGCAGCTTAAACGGACAGGGCCCCTATGGCTACACCTTC
. | . | TRBJ2-5 | TRBV6-1 | CASSEGIWGREKTQYF | TGTGCCAGCAGTGAAGGGATCTGGGGCAGGGAAAAGACCCAGTACTTC
. | many | TRBJ2-7 | TRBV9 | CASSEGPNLKQYF | TGTGCCAGCAGCGAGGGGCCCAATCTCAAGCAGTACTTC
TRBD1 | few | TRBJ2-2 | TRBV5-1 | CASSLAPGQGSAGELFF | TGCGCCAGCAGCTTGGCACCGGGACAGGGTTCCGCCGGGGAGCTGTTTTTT
. | . | TRBJ2-5 | TRBV7-2 | CASSLEGWKETQYF | TGTGCCAGCAGCTTAGAAGGGTGGAAGGAGACCCAGTACTTC
. | few | TRBJ1-2 | TRBV6-5 | CASSYSIGAGAHGYTF | TGTGCCAGCAGTTACTCGATTGGGGCAGGAGCACATGGCTACACCTTC
. | once | TRBJ2-2 | TRBV18 | CASSPPGRRNTGELFF | TGTGCCAGCTCACCACCGGGGAGGAGGAACACCGGGGAGCTGTTTTTT
. | . | TRBJ2-1 | TRBV11-2 | CASSVRRSTNPNEQFF | TGTGCCAGCAGCGTGCGACGGTCCACTAACCCCAATGAGCAGTTCTTC
. | few | TRBJ1-4 | TRBV27 | CASTVNGGANEKLFF | TGTGCCAGCACCGTTAACGGGGGTGCTAATGAAAAACTGTTTTTT
TRBD1 | . | TRBJ2-5 | TRBV6-1 | CASSETYFVGQGKETQYF | TGTGCCAGCAGTGAGACTTACTTCGTGGGACAGGGGAAAGAGACCCAGTACTTC
. | few | TRBJ2-3 | TRBV6-1 | CASLGVTDTQYF | TGTGCCAGCCTAGGGGTCACAGATACGCAGTATTTT
TRBD2 | . | TRBJ2-3 | TRBV24-1 | CATSDLRGGQADTQYF | TGTGCCACCAGTGATTTGCGCGGGGGGCAGGCAGATACGCAGTATTTT
. | many | TRBJ2-5 | TRBV20-1 | CSARDQETQYF | TGCAGTGCTAGAGATCAAGAGACCCAGTACTTC